A single sample is the source of the 27 T cell receptor beta chains below, sequenced in a study of shared clonotypes between healthy human individuals. Measured with immunoSEQ multiplex PCR; TCRdb has only the in-frame clones, and not every one. The profile shows about 2.4 million clones, approximately 94% of them singletons. Specimen: naive CD4+ T cells sorted from blood. The subset was: CD45RA+ positively selected. These receptors were taken from a man between 18 and 29 years old in good health.

This chain connects TRBV11-2 to TRBJ1-1, with D unclear. Looked up from germline, CDR1 is SGHAT and CDR2 is FQNNGV. Trimming left V 2 bases short and J 7 bases short, with 17 bases between. CDR3 size: 15 residues. The CDR3 nucleotides read TGTGCCAGCAGCTTATTCTCCGCCGCCTCGGGTGAAGCTTTCTTT. Residues: CASSLFSAASGEAFF.

A word on this clone: Other nucleotide sequences in the sample specify the same CDR3. The CDR3 loop reads CASSLSGTYEQYF. The CDR3 bases are TGCGCCAGCAGCTTGTCCGGAACCTACGAGCAGTACTTC. V and J are TRBV5-1 and TRBJ2-7; unclear D gene. The germline V gene encodes CDR1 SGHRS and CDR2 YFSETQ. The CDR3 contains 13 residues. V shed 1 base and J shed 2 bases, with 7 bases lying between them.

Concerning this clone itself: Distinct nucleotide sequences in the sample also encode this CDR3. The chain is built from TRBV6-5 and TRBJ2-2, with D possibly TRBD1 on 5 matching bases. Germline V gene lookup returns CDR1 MNHEY and CDR2 SVGAGI. The CDR3 sequence is 14 residues long. V was clipped by 4 bases and J by 1 base, with 7 bases between them. The DNA for the CDR3 is TGTGCCAGCAGTTCTGGACAGAACACCGGGGAGCTGTTTTTT. Residues: CASSSGQNTGELFF.

The gene calls are TRBV5-4 and TRBJ1-2, with 10 bases that match TRBD1. The CDR3 runs 14 residues. The V gene end was trimmed by 3 bases and the J gene end by 4 bases; junction bases not matched to a gene: 3. In germline, CDR1 is SGHNT, CDR2 YYREEE (reference sequence). This CDR3 is CASSSTGGPYGYTF. The DNA for the CDR3 is TGTGCCAGCAGCTCGACAGGGGGCCCCTATGGCTACACCTTC.

The chain carries TRBV2 and TRBJ2-3; 7 bases fit TRBD2. The CDR3 covers 15 residues. The ends lost 2 bases at V and 0 bases at J; junction bases unmatched: 2. Germline-derived CDR1 and CDR2 are SNHLY and FYNNEI. The CDR3 is CASSERGVSTDTQYF. The CDR3 DNA sequence: TGTGCCAGCAGTGAACGGGGGGTTAGCACAGATACGCAGTATTTT.

The rearrangement joins TRBV5-8 to TRBJ1-5; D unresolved. The V end lost 0 bases, the J end lost 4 bases, and 8 bases lay between the germline ends. The germline V gene encodes CDR1 SGHTS and CDR2 YDEGEE. The CDR3 runs to 14 residues. CDR3 sequence (DNA): TGTGCCAGCAGCTTGGACCCCAGTAATCAGCCCCAGCATTTT. The encoded protein is CASSLDPSNQPQHF.

In this sample, this clone turned up once. The rearrangement links TRBV5-1 to TRBJ2-3; 13 nucleotides align to TRBD2. This CDR3 contains 16 residues. J was trimmed by 4 bases and V by 3 bases; bases with no gene match: 5. Per germline, CDR1 SGHRS and CDR2 YFSETQ. Here the CDR3 DNA reads TGCGCCAGCAGCTCTACTAGCGGGAGGGCCTCAGATACGCAGTATTTT. It codes for CASSSTSGRASDTQYF.

Regarding this clone: At the DNA level, this CDR3 is encoded by other sequences in the same sample as well. Here the CDR3 reads CAWTRGNEQFF. The DNA for the CDR3 is TGTGCCTGGACAAGGGGCAATGAGCAGTTCTTC. The J gene is TRBJ2-1, the V gene TRBV30; maybe TRBD1 (5 bases). The CDR3 is 11 amino acids. Trimming shortened V by 4 bases and J by 6 bases, and 7 bases separated the two germline ends. Germline V gene lookup returns CDR1 GTSNPN and CDR2 SVGIG (reference sequence).

This chain joins TRBV6-5 and TRBJ1-6; D is uncertain. Per germline, CDR1 MNHEY and CDR2 SVGAGI. This CDR3 has 16 amino acids. The ends were cut back, 2 bases at V and 8 bases at J, with 16 bases in the middle. The CDR3 nucleotides read TGTGCCAGCAGTTACCGTGGTGGAGGGTTAGATTCACCCCTCCACTTT. Encoded protein: CASSYRGGGLDSPLHF.

This chain uses TRBV5-1 with TRBJ2-5; tentative D call: TRBD2 (6 bases). Germline V lookup: CDR1 SGHRS, CDR2 YFSETQ. Trimming removed 0 bases at V and 1 base at J, with 16 bases between. This CDR3 spans 17 amino acids. The CDR3 region has the DNA TGCGCCAGCAGCTTGGGTGGTAGCGGAAACTCCCAAGAGACCCAGTACTTC. The encoded protein is CASSLGGSGNSQETQYF.

This clone was observed a single time. The V and J genes are TRBV5-6 and TRBJ1-3; D is unresolved. Germline V gene lookup returns CDR1 SGHDT and CDR2 YYEEEE. The CDR3 runs to 15 residues. Trimming removed 0 bases from V and 0 bases from J, with 7 bases in between. In nucleotides, the CDR3 is TGTGCCAGCAGCTTGGGGTGGGGCTCTGGAAACACCATATATTTT. The encoded protein is CASSLGWGSGNTIYF. The full variable domain, in which reference TRBV5-6 and TRBJ1-3 provide the parts outside the CDR3, is DAGVTQSPTHLIKTRGQQVTLRCSPKSGHDTVSWYQQALGQGPQFIFQYYEEEERQRGNFPDRFSGHQFPNYSSELNVNALLLGDSALYLCASSLGWGSGNTIYFGEGSWLTVV.

The J gene is TRBJ1-5, the V gene TRBV19; tentatively, D is TRBD1 (6 bases). Germline V lookup: CDR1 LNHDA, CDR2 SQIVND (reference sequence). This CDR3 comprises 14 residues. Trimming cost V 9 bases and J 1 base, with 13 bases left between them. CDR3 loop: CASSGHSSNQPQHF. In nucleotides, the CDR3 is TGTGCCAGCTCGGGACATTCGAGCAATCAGCCCCAGCATTTT.

The chain carries TRBV30 and TRBJ1-2; TRBD1 matches 7 bases. Germline-derived CDR1 and CDR2 are GTSNPN and SVGIG (reference sequence). The CDR3 contains 14 residues. Trimming removed 4 bases from V and 2 bases from J; junction bases left unmatched: 7. CDR3 sequence: CAWTPGQLNYGYTF. The CDR3 DNA is TGTGCCTGGACCCCGGGACAGTTAAACTATGGCTACACCTTC.

V is TRBV5-1 and J is TRBJ1-1, with 9 bases identical to TRBD1. Germline lookup yields CDR1 SGHRS and CDR2 YFSETQ. J was trimmed by 1 base and V by 3 bases; bases with no gene match: 7. This CDR3 contains 16 residues. This chain's CDR3 is CASSSLTGGTNTEAFF. The CDR3 DNA sequence: TGCGCCAGCAGCTCTTTGACAGGGGGTACGAACACTGAAGCTTTCTTT.

The chain recombines TRBV14 with TRBJ2-7, with 8 nucleotides matching TRBD1. This CDR3 has 15 amino acids. Per germline, CDR1 SGHDN and CDR2 FVKESK. Trimming took 3 bases from V and 2 from J; bases not matched to a gene: 6. CDR3 DNA sequence: TGTGCCAGCAGCCACTCGACAGGGGCTACCTACGAGCAGTACTTC. It encodes CASSHSTGATYEQYF.

V and J are TRBV6-5 and TRBJ2-7, with a weak D call TRBD2 (6 bases). From germline, CDR1 is MNHEY and CDR2 SVGAGI. The CDR3 is 15 amino acids. V shed 7 bases and J shed 3 bases, with 19 bases lying between them. In DNA form, the CDR3 reads TGTGCCAGCAATCCCTCCGGGGGAGGCCTCTACGAGCAGTACTTC. Its translation is CASNPSGGGLYEQYF.

This clone was observed once. The chain uses TRBV29-1 and TRBJ1-3; maybe TRBD1 (6 bases). The germline V and J ends were trimmed by 3 bases and 4 bases, with 10 bases remaining between them. There are 13 residues in the CDR3. Germline CDR1 reads SQVTM; CDR2 reads ANQGSEA. CDR3 loop: CSVETGVGNTIYF. CDR3 DNA: TGCAGCGTTGAGACAGGTGTGGGAAACACCATATATTTT.

This clone was seen only once. The CDR3 here is CAISESGKGGYGYTF. DNA for the CDR3: TGTGCCATCAGTGAGTCGGGGAAGGGCGGCTATGGCTACACCTTC. The chain has TRBV10-3 and TRBJ1-2; D remains unclear. Germline lookup yields CDR1 ENHRY and CDR2 SYGVKD. V lost 0 bases and J lost 4, with 12 bases in between. CDR3 length: 15 residues.

This chain joins TRBV21-1 and TRBJ2-7; TRBD1, the table's D call, was not compared with the DNA. TRBV21-1 is flagged as a pseudogene. CDR3 length: 17 amino acids. The CDR3 protein is CASSKVLSRQGSNEQYF. The CDR3 region has the DNA TGTGCCAGCAGCAAAGTTCTGTCGCGACAGGGGTCAAACGAGCAGTACTTC.

This chain links TRBV6-6 with TRBJ1-1, with 7 bases lining up with TRBD1. V was pared by 3 bases and J by 3 bases, with 1 base of the junction left unmatched. Germline-derived CDR1 and CDR2 are MNHNY and SVGAGI (reference sequence). The CDR3 spans 13 residues. CDR3 coding DNA: TGTGCCAGCAGTTATCAGGGGGACACTGAAGCTTTCTTT. As protein: CASSYQGDTEAFF.

Notes on this clone: The sample carries other DNA sequences with the same CDR3. The V gene is TRBV7-9, the J gene TRBJ1-1; no definite D call. V was clipped by 5 bases and J by 0 bases, with 7 bases between them. Germline-derived CDR1 and CDR2 are SEHNR and FQNEAQ (reference sequence). This CDR3 region has 13 residues. The CDR3 loop reads CASSREMNTEAFF. The CDR3 bases are TGTGCCAGCAGCAGAGAGATGAACACTGAAGCTTTCTTT.

The V call is TRBV5-1, the J call TRBJ2-2, with D perhaps assigned TRBD1 or TRBD2 (6 bases each). Germline lookup yields CDR1 SGHRS and CDR2 YFSETQ. The CDR3 spans 14 residues. The V gene lost 2 bases and the J gene lost 6 bases, with 11 bases spanning the gap. CDR3: CASSFVGGSGELFF. As DNA, the CDR3 is TGCGCCAGCAGCTTTGTCGGGGGCTCCGGGGAGCTGTTTTTT. The whole variable domain, remainder taken from reference TRBV5-1 and TRBJ2-2, is KAGVTQTPRYLIKTRGQQVTLSCSPISGHRSVSWYQQTPGQGLQFLFEYFSETQRNKGNFPGRFSGRQFSNSRSEMNVSTLELGDSALYLCASSFVGGSGELFFGEGSRLTVL.

V usage is TRBV5-4 and J usage is TRBJ1-2, with TRBD1 as a possible D gene (5 bases). Trimming left V 3 bases short and J 2 bases short, with 11 bases between. Germline lookup yields CDR1 SGHNT and CDR2 YYREEE (reference sequence). The CDR3 sequence is 14 residues long. For the CDR3, the DNA is TGTGCCAGCAGCTGGGCACAGGACAACTATGGCTACACCTTC. Encoded protein: CASSWAQDNYGYTF. The full variable domain, with the rest looked up from reference TRBV5-4 and TRBJ1-2, is ETGVTQSPTHLIKTRGQQVTLRCSSQSGHNTVSWYQQALGQGPQFIFQYYREEENGRGNFPPRFSGLQFPNYSSELNVNALELDDSALYLCASSWAQDNYGYTFGSGTRLTVV.

V is TRBV7-2 and J is TRBJ2-5; D gene unclear. V was cut by 5 bases and J by 5 bases, with 9 bases left in between. Germline V gene lookup returns CDR1 SGHTA and CDR2 FQGNSA. This CDR3 is built from 12 residues. This chain's CDR3 is CASSRYEETQYF. DNA of the CDR3: TGTGCCAGCAGCCGGTACGAGGAGACCCAGTACTTC.

CDR3 bases: TGTGCCAGCAGTTGGGGGAGAGGCACCGGGGAGCTGTTTTTT. Translation gives CASSWGRGTGELFF. V is TRBV2 and J is TRBJ2-2; D tentatively reads TRBD1 or TRBD2 (5 bases each). Deletions cut 5 bases from V and 4 bases from J, with 11 bases between. The CDR3 totals 14 residues. Germline V gene sequence: CDR1 SNHLY, CDR2 FYNNEI.

V is TRBV5-1 and J is TRBJ2-3; 13 bases line up with TRBD2. CDR3 length: 24 residues. Germline values: CDR1 SGHRS, CDR2 YFSETQ. V gave up 4 bases and J gave up 2 bases; unmatched junction bases: 28. DNA of the CDR3: TGCGCCAGCAGCCCTATGGGGGACCGAAGATCAGGACTAGCGGGAGCCCCAATCACAGATACGCAGTATTTT. Translated: CASSPMGDRRSGLAGAPITDTQYF.

This chain links TRBV29-1 with TRBJ2-3; tentative D call: TRBD1 (5 bases). In germline, CDR1 is SQVTM, CDR2 ANQGSEA. The CDR3 has 12 amino acids. Trimming stripped 2 bases from V and 4 bases from J, with 7 bases between. The CDR3 spells CSVETGPDTQYF. As DNA, the CDR3 is TGCAGCGTTGAAACAGGCCCAGATACGCAGTATTTT.